This T cell receptor beta chain came from a study of blood T cell repertoires in COVID-19. In the study overall: Sites in the United States, Italy and Spain provided acute and convalescent COVID-19 samples.

This clone was seen only once. Authors' analysis steps: Amplifying reference gene primers gave estimates of nucleated cell counts. The table came from immunoSEQ multiplex PCR; TCRdb's copy has only in-frame clones and leaves some out. D and trimming were read from the DNA, whereas the V and J calls and clone size are those reported in that table. The sample lists around 200,000 clones; roughly 84% were seen once. The ends lost 5 bases at V and 3 bases at J; junction bases unmatched: 4. Germline assignment: CDR1 SGHTA and CDR2 FQGNSA. The CDR3 runs 14 residues. The specimen sequenced was peripheral blood. The chain is built from TRBV7-2 and TRBJ2-7; 10 nucleotides agree with TRBD1. This TCR came from a woman of 80 years or more with acute or convalescent COVID-19. CDR3 bases: TGTGCCAGCAGCCCCGGGACAGGGGACTACGAGCAGTACTTC. This codes for CASSPGTGDYEQYF.